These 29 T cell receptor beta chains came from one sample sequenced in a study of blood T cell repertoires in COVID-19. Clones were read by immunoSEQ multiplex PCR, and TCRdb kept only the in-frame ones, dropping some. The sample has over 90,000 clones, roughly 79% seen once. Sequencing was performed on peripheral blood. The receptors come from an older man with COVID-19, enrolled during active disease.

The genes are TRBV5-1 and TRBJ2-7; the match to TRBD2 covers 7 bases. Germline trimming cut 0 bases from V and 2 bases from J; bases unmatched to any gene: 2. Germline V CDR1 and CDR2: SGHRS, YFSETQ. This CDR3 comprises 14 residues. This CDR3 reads CASSLAGLAYEQYF. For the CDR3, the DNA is TGCGCCAGCAGCTTGGCCGGACTAGCCTACGAGCAGTACTTC.

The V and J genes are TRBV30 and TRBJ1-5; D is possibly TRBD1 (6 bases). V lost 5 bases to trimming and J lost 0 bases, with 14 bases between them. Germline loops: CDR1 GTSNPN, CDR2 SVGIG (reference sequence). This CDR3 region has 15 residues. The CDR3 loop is CAWGGRHPSNQPQHF. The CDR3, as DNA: TGTGCCTGGGGGGGGCGACACCCTAGCAATCAGCCCCAGCATTTT.

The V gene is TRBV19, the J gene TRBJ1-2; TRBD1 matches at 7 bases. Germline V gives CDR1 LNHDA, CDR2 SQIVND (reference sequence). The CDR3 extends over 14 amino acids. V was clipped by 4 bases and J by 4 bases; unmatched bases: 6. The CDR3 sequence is CASSTRQGGYGYTF. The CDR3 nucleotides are TGTGCCAGTAGTACCAGACAGGGCGGCTATGGCTACACCTTC.

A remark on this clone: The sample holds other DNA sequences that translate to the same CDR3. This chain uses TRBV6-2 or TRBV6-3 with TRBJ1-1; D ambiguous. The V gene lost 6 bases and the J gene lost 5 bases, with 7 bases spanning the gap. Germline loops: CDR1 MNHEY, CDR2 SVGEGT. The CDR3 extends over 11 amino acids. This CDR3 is CASSRGTEAFF. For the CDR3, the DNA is TGTGCCAGCAGCCGCGGGACTGAAGCTTTCTTT.

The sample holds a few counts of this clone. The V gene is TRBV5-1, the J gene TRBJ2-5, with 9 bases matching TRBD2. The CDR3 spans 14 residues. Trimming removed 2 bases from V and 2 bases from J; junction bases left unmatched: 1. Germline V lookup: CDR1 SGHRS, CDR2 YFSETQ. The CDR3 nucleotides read TGCGCCAGCAGCTTAGCGGGGGGTCAAGAGACCCAGTACTTC. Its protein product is CASSLAGGQETQYF.

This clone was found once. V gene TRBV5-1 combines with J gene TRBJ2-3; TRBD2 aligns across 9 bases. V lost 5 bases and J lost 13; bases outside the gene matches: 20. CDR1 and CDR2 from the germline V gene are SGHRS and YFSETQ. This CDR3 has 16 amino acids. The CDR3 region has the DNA TGCGCCAGCAGTATGAGTTCTAGCGGGGAGGCCGGGAGTAAGTATTTT. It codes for CASSMSSSGEAGSKYF.

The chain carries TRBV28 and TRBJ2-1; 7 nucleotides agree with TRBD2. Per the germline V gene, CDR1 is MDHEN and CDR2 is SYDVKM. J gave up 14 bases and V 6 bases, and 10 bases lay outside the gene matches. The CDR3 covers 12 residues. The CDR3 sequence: CASRSPGTMEFF. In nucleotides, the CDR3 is TGTGCCAGCAGATCTCCCGGGACTATGGAGTTCTTC.

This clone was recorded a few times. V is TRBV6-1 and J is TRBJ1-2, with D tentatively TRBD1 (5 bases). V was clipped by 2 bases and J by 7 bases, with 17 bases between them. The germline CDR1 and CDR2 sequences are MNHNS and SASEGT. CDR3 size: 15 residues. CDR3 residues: CASSERRGPLSGYTF. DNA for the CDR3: TGTGCCAGCAGTGAAAGGAGGGGCCCCTTAAGTGGCTACACCTTC.

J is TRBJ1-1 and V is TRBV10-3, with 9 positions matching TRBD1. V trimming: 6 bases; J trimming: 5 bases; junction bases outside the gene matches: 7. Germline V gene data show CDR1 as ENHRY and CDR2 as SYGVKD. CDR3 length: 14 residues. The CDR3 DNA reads TGTGCCATCAGGGCGGGACAGGGCGAAACTGAAGCTTTCTTT. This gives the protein CAIRAGQGETEAFF.

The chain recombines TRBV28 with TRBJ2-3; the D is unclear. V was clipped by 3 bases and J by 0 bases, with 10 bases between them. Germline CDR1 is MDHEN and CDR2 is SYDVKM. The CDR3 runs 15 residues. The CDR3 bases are TGTGCCAGCAGTTTCCTCTCCCCCAGCACAGATACGCAGTATTTT. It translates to CASSFLSPSTDTQYF.

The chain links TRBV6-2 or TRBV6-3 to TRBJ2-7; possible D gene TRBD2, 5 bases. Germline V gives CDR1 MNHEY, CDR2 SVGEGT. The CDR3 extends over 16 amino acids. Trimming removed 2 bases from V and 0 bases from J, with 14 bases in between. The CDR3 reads CASSYPEGYPSYEQYF. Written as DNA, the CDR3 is TGTGCCAGCAGTTACCCCGAGGGCTACCCCTCCTACGAGCAGTACTTC.

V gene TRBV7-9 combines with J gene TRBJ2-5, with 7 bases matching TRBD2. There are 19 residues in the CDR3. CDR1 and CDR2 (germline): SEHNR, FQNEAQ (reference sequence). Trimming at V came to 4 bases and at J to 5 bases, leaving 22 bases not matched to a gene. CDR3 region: CASSSLRVQRGRGEETQYF. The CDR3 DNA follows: TGTGCCAGCAGCTCACTCCGGGTCCAGCGGGGAAGGGGAGAGGAGACCCAGTACTTC.

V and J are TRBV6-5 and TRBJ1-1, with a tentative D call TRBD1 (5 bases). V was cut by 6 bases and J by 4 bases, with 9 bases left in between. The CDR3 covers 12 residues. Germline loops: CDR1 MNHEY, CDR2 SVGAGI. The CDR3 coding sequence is TGTGCCAGCAGCCGAAGGGGCACTGAAGCTTTCTTT. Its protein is CASSRRGTEAFF.

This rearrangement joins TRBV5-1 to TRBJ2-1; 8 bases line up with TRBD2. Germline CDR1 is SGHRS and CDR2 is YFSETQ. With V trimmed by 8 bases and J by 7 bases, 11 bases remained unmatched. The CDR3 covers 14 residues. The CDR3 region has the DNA TGCGCCAGTGCCCGGGGGGGCGCAGGGAATGAGCAGTTCTTC. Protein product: CASARGGAGNEQFF.

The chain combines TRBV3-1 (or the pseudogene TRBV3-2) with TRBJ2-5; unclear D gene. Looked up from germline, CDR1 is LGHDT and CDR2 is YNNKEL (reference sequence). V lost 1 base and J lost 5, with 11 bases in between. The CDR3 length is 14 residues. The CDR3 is CASSQASSRETQYF. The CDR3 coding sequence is TGTGCCAGCAGCCAAGCGAGTTCGCGGGAGACCCAGTACTTC.

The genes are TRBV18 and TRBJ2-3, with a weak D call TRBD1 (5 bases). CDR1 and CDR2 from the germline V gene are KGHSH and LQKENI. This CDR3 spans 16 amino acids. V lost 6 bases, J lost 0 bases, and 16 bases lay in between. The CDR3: CASSGALLDSTDTQYF. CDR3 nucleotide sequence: TGTGCCAGCTCTGGGGCTCTCCTCGATAGCACAGATACGCAGTATTTT.

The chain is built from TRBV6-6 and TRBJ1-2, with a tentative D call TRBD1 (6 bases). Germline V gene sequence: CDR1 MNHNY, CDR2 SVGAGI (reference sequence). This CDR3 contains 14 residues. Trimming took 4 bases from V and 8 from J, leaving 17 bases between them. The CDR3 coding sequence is TGTGCCAGCAGTTTCCCTCGGGACACCCGGGGCTACACCTTC. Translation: CASSFPRDTRGYTF.

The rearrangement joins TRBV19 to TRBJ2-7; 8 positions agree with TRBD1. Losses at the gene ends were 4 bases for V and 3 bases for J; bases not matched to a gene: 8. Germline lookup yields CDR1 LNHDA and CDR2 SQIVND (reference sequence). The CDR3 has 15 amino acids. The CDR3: CASSNGQGGFYEQYF. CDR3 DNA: TGTGCCAGTAGTAACGGACAGGGAGGTTTCTACGAGCAGTACTTC.

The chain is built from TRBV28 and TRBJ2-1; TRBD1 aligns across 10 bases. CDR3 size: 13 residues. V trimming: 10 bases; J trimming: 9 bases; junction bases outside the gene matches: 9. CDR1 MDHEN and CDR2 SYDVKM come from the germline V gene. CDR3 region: CATARDRGGEQFF. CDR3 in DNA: TGTGCCACCGCGAGGGACAGGGGAGGTGAGCAGTTCTTC.

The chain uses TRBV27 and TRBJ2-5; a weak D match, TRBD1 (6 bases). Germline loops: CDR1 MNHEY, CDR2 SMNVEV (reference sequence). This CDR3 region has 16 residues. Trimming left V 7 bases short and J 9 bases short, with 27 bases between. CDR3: CASNKRGPGERVAQYF. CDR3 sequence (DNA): TGTGCCAGCAATAAAAGGGGACCAGGGGAACGGGTCGCCCAGTACTTC.

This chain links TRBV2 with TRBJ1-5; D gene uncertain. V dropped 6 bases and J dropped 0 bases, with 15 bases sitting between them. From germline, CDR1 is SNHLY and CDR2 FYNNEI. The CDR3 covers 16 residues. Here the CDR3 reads CASRPDLGASNQPQHF. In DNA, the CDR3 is TGTGCCAGCAGACCCGACTTGGGAGCTAGCAATCAGCCCCAGCATTTT.

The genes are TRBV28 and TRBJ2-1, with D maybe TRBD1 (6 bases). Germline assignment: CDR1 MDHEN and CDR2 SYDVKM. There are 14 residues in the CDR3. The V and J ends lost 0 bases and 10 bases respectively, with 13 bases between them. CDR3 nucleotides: TGTGCCAGCAGTTTATGGGGGGCGCTGACCGAGCAGTTCTTC. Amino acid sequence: CASSLWGALTEQFF.

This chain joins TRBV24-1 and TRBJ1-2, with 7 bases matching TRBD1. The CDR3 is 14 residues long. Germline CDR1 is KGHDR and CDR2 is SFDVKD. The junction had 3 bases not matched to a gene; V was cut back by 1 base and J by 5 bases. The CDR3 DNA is TGTGCCACCAGTGATTTACGGACAGGATATGGCTACACCTTC. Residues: CATSDLRTGYGYTF.

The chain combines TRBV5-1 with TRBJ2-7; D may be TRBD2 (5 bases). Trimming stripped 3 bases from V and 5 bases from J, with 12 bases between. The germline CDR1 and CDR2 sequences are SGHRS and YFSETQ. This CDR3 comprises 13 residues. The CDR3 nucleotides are TGCGCCAGCAGCTGGGTCATGAGGGACGAGCAGTACTTC. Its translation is CASSWVMRDEQYF. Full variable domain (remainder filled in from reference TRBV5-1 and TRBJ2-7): KAGVTQTPRYLIKTRGQQVTLSCSPISGHRSVSWYQQTPGQGLQFLFEYFSETQRNKGNFPGRFSGRQFSNSRSEMNVSTLELGDSALYLCASSWVMRDEQYFGPGTRLTVT.

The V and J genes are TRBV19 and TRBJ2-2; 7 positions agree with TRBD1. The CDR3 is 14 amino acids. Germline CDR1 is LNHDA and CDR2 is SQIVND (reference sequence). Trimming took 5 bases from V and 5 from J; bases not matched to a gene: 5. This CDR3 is CASSEDRDTGELFF. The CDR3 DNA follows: TGTGCCAGTAGTGAAGACAGGGATACCGGGGAGCTGTTTTTT.

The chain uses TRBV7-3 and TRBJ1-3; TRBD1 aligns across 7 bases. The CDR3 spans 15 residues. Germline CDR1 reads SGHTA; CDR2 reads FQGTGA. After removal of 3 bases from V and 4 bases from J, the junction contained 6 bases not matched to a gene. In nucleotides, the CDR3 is TGTGCCAGCAGCTTCTCAAGGGGGCCCGGAAACACCATATATTTT. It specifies CASSFSRGPGNTIYF. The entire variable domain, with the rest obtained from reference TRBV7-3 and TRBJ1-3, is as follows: GAGVSQTPSNKVTEKGKYVELRCDPISGHTALYWYRQSLGQGPEFLIYFQGTGAADDSGLPNDRFFAVRPEGSVSTLKIQRTERGDSAVYLCASSFSRGPGNTIYFGEGSWLTVV.

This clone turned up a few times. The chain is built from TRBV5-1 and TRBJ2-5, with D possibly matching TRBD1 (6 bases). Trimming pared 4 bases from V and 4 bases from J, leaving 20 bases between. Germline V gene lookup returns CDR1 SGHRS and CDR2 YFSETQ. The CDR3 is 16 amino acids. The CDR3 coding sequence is TGCGCCAGCAGCAGGGAACCAGGGGACGGGCGAGAGACCCAGTACTTC. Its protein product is CASSREPGDGRETQYF.

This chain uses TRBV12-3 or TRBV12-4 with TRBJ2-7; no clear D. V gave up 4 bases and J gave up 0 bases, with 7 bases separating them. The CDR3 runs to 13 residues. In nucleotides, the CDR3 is TGTGCCAGCAGTTGGGCGTACTCCTACGAGCAGTACTTC. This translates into CASSWAYSYEQYF.

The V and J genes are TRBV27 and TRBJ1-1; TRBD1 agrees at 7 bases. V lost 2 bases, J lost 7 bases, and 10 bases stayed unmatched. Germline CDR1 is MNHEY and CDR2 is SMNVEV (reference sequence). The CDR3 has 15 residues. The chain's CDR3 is CASSLLRTGGNEAFF. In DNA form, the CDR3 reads TGTGCCAGCAGTTTACTTAGGACAGGTGGGAATGAAGCTTTCTTT.